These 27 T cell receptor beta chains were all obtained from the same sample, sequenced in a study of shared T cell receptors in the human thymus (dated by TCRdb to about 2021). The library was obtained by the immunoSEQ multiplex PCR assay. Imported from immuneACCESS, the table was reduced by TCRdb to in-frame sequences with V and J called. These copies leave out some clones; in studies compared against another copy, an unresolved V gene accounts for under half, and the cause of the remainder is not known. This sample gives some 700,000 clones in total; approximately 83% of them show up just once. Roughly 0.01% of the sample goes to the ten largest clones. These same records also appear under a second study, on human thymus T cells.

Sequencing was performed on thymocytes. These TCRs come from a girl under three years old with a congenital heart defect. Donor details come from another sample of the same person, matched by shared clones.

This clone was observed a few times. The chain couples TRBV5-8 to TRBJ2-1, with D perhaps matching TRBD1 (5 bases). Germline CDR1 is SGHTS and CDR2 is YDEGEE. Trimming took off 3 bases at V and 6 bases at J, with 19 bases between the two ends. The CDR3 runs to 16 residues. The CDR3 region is CASSWGLWAGGNEQFF. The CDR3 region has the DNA TGTGCCAGCAGCTGGGGCCTGTGGGCAGGCGGCAATGAGCAGTTCTTC.

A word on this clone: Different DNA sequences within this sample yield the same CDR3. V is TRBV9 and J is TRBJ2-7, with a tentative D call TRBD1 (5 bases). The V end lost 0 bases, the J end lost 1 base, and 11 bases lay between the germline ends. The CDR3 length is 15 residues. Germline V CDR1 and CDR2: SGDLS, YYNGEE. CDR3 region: CASSVGRAGSYEQYF. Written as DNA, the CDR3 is TGTGCCAGCAGCGTAGGCAGGGCCGGGTCCTACGAGCAGTACTTC.

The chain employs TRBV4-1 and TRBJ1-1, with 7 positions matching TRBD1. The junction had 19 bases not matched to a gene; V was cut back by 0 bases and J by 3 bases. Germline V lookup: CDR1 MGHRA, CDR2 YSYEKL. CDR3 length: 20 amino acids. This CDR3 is CASSQDEVRQGGLRHTEAFF. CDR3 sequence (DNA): TGCGCCAGCAGCCAAGATGAGGTTCGACAGGGCGGCCTTCGGCACACTGAAGCTTTCTTT.

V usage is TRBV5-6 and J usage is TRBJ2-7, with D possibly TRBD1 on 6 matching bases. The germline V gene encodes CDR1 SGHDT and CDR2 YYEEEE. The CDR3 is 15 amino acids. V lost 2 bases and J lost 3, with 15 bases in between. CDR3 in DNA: TGTGCCAGCAGCTTACCAAGGACAGTAGGCTACGAGCAGTACTTC. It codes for CASSLPRTVGYEQYF. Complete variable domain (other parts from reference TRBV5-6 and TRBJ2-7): DAGVTQSPTHLIKTRGQQVTLRCSPKSGHDTVSWYQQALGQGPQFIFQYYEEEERQRGNFPDRFSGHQFPNYSSELNVNALLLGDSALYLCASSLPRTVGYEQYFGPGTRLTVT.

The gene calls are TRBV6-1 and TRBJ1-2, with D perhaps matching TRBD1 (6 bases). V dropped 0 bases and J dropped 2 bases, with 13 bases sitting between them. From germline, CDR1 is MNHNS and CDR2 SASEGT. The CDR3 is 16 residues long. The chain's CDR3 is CASSEADSISNYGYTF. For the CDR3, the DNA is TGTGCCAGCAGTGAAGCGGACAGTATAAGCAACTATGGCTACACCTTC.

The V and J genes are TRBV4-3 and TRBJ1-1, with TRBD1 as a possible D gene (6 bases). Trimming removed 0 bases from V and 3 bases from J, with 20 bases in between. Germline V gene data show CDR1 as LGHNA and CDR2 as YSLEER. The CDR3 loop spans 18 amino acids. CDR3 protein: CASSQDYALQGYDTEAFF. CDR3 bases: TGCGCCAGCAGCCAAGATTACGCTTTACAGGGATATGACACTGAAGCTTTCTTT.

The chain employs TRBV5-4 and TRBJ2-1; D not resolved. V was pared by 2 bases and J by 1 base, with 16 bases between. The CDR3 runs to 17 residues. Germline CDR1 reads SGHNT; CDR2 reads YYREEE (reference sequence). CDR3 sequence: CASSLEDPGGSYNEQFF. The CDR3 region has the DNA TGTGCCAGCAGCTTAGAGGATCCCGGTGGGTCCTACAATGAGCAGTTCTTC.

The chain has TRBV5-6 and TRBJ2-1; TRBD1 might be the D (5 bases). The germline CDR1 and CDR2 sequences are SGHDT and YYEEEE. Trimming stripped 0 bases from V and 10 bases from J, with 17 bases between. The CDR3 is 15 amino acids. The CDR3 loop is CASSLDRSRVGEQFF. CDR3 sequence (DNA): TGTGCCAGCAGCTTGGACAGGTCCCGAGTCGGCGAGCAGTTCTTC.

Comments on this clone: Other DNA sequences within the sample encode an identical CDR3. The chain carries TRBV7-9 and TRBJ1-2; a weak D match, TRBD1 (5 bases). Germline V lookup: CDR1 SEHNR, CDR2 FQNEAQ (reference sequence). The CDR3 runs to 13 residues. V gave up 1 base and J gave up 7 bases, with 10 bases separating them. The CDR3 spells CASSLGGLTGYTF. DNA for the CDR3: TGTGCCAGCAGCTTAGGGGGACTGACTGGCTACACCTTC.

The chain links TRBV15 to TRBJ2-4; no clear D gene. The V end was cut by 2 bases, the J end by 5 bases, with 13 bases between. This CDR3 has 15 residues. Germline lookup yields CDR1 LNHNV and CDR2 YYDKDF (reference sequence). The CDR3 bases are TGTGCCACCAGCAGACCCCCGGTTTCCCAAAACATTCAGTACTTC. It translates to CATSRPPVSQNIQYF.

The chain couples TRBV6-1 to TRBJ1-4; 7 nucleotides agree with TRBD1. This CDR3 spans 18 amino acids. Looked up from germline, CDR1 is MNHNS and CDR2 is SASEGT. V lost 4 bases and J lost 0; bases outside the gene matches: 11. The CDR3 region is CASSALTGRGATNEKLFF. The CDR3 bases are TGTGCCAGCAGTGCCCTGACAGGGAGAGGCGCAACTAATGAAAAACTGTTTTTT.

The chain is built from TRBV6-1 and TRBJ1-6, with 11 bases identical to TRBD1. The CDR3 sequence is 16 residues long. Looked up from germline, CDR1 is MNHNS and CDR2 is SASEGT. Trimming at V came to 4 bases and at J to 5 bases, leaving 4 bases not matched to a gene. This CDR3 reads CASSVGQGEHNSPLHF. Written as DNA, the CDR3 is TGTGCCAGCAGTGTGGGACAGGGGGAACATAATTCACCCCTCCACTTT.

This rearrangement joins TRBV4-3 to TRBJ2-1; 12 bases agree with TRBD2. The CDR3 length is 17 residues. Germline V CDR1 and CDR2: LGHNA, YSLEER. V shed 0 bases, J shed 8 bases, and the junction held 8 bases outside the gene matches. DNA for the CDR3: TGCGCCAGCAGCCAAGAAGACGGGACTAGCGGGTTGGATGAGCAGTTCTTC. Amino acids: CASSQEDGTSGLDEQFF.

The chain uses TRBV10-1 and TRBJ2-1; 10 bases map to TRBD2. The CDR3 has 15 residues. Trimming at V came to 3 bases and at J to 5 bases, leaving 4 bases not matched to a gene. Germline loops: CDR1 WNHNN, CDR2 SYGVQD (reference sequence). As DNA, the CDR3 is TGCGCCAGCAGTGAATCTAGCGGGGGTGACAATGAGCAGTTCTTC. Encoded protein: CASSESSGGDNEQFF.

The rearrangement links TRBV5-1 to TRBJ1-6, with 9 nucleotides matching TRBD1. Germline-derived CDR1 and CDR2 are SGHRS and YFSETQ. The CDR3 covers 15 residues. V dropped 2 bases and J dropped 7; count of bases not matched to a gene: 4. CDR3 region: CASSFRDRANSPLHF. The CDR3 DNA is TGCGCCAGCAGCTTCAGGGACAGGGCAAATTCACCCCTCCACTTT.

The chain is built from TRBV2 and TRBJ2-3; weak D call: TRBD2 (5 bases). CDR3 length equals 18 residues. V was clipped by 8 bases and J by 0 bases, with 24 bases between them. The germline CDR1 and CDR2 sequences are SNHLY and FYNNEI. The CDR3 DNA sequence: TGTGCCAGCGGCGGGCTACACCGTTATCCAGCTAGCACAGATACGCAGTATTTT. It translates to CASGGLHRYPASTDTQYF. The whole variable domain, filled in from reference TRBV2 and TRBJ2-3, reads EPEVTQTPSHQVTQMGQEVILRCVPISNHLYFYWYRQILGQKVEFLVSFYNNEISEKSEIFDDQFSVERPDGSNFTLKIRSTKLEDSAMYFCASGGLHRYPASTDTQYFGPGTRLTVL.

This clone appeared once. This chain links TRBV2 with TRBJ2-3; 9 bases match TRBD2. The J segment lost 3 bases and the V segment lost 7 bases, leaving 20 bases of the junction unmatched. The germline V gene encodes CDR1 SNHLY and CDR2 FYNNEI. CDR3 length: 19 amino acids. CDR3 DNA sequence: TGTGCCAGCACTCCCCTGGTAGCGGGGGTTGTTCCCGTGACAGATACGCAGTATTTT. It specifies CASTPLVAGVVPVTDTQYF.

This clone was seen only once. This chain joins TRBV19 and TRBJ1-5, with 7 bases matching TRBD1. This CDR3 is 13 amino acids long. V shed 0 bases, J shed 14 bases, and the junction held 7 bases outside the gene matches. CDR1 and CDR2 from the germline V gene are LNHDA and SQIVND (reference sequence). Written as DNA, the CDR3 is TGTGCCAGTAGTATAGAATGGGACAGCTCGGAGCATTTT. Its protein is CASSIEWDSSEHF. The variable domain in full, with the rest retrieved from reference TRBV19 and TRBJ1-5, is DGGITQSPKYLFRKEGQNVTLSCEQNLNHDAMYWYRQDPGQGLRLIYYSQIVNDFQKGDIAEGYSVSREKKESFPLTVTSAQKNPTAFYLCASSIEWDSSEHFGDGTRLSIL.

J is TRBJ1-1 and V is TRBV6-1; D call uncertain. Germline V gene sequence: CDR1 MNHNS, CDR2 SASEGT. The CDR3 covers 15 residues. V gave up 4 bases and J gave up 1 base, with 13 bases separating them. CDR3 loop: CASSGGWGENTEAFF. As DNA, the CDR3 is TGTGCCAGCAGTGGGGGTTGGGGAGAGAACACTGAAGCTTTCTTT.

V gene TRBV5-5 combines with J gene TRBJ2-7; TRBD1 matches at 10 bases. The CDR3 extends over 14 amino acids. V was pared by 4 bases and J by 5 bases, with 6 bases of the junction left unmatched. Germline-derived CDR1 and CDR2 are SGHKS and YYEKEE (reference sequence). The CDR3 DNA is TGTGCCAGCAGCACTTCGGACAGGGGGGACGAGCAGTACTTC. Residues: CASSTSDRGDEQYF.

DNA for the CDR3: TGTGCCAGCAGGGCGGGACAGGAGCCAGGTCGGCCCCAGCATTTT. It translates to CASRAGQEPGRPQHF. The chain employs TRBV27 and TRBJ1-5, with TRBD1 matching 8 bases. Germline V gives CDR1 MNHEY, CDR2 SMNVEV (reference sequence). The CDR3 consists of 15 residues. Trimming cost V 6 bases and J 9 bases; bases outside gene matches: 13.

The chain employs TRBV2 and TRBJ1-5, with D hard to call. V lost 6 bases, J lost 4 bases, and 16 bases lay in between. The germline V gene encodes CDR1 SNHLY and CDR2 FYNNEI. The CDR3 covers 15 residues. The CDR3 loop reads CASRPITTNNQPQHF. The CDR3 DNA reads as TGTGCCAGCAGGCCCATAACTACTAATAATCAGCCCCAGCATTTT.

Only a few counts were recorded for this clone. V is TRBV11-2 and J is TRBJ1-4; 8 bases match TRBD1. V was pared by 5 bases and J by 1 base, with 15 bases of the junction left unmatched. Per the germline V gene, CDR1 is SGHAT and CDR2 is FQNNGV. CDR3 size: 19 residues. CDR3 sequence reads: CASSPVLGQGAETNEKLFF. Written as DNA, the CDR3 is TGTGCCAGCAGCCCAGTTCTTGGGCAGGGGGCAGAAACTAATGAAAAACTGTTTTTT.

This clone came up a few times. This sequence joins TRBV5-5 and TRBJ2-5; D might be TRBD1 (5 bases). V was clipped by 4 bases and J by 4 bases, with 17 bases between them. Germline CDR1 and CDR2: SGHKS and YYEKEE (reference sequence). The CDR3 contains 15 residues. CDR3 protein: CASSPRAGWRETQYF. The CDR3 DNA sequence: TGTGCCAGCAGCCCCCGGGCAGGGTGGCGAGAGACCCAGTACTTC.

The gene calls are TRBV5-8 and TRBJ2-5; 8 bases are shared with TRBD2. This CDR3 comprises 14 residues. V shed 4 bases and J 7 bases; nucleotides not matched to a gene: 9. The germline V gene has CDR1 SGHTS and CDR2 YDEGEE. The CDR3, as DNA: TGTGCCAGCAGCCCCGGGACTAGGATGGGGACCCAGTACTTC. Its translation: CASSPGTRMGTQYF.

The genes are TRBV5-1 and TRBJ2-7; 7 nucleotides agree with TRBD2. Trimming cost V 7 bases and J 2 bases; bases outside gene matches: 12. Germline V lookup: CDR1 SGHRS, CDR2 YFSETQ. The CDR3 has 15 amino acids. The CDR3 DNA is TGCGCCAGCCAGTGGGCGGGGGAAACCACCTACGAGCAGTACTTC. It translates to CASQWAGETTYEQYF.

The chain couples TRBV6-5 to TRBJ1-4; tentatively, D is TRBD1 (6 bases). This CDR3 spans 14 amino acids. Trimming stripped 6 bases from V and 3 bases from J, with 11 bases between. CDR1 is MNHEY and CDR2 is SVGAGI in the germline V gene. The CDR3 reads CASSPWGPNEKLFF. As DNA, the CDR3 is TGTGCCAGCAGCCCGTGGGGGCCTAATGAAAAACTGTTTTTT.